This T cell receptor (beta chain) was documented in a study of molecular identifiers for immune sequencing clone quantification. A single count supports this clonotype. The CDR3 does not end in the conserved phenylalanine or tryptophan, so this is likely a read error. TCRdb processed the PCR reads anew with MiXCR; each CDR3 protein has one entry. The sample lists about 510,000 distinct CDR3 sequences, 25% occurring once. This CDR3 spans 15 amino acids. Sequencing was done on a sample of naive CD8+ T cells from blood, with Jurkat cell RNA spiked in. The subset is: FACS-sorted CD8+CD4-CCR7+CD45RA+ naive T cells. V is TRBV5-3 and J is TRBJ1-6, with D unresolved. TRBV5-3 is an ORF; its function is uncertain. The sequence was obtained from a human donor in good health. Some libraries in this study had Jurkat cell RNA spiked in. CDR3 region: CASSLPGEVGSPLHL. CDR3 DNA sequence: TGTGCCAGCAGCTTGCCGGGAGAGGTTGGTTCACCCCTCCACCTT.